The 19 T cell receptor beta chains in this list originate from one sample, sequenced in a study of T cells in localized non-small cell lung cancer. Generated by immunoSEQ multiplex PCR, the TCRdb table keeps only in-frame clones and is missing some. The top ten clones hold 20% to 25% of a sample with about 77,000 clones, 70% to 90% of them seen once. The material sequenced was peripheral blood, taken before any cancer treatment. The receptors derive from a woman between 40 and 69 years old with stage I squamous cell lung carcinoma.

The genes are TRBV29-1 and TRBJ1-1; D might be TRBD1 (5 bases). Trimming removed 7 bases at V and 1 base at J, with 13 bases between. The CDR3 runs 13 residues. CDR1 SQVTM and CDR2 ANQGSEA come from the germline V gene. The CDR3 loop is CSAGLGGNTEAFF. The CDR3 DNA is TGCAGCGCTGGGCTGGGGGGGAACACTGAAGCTTTCTTT.

V gene TRBV4-1 combines with J gene TRBJ2-7; 7 bases align to TRBD1. J gave up 3 bases and V 4 bases, and 9 bases lay outside the gene matches. CDR3 length: 15 amino acids. The germline CDR1 and CDR2 sequences are MGHRA and YSYEKL. This chain's CDR3 is CASSLDKDRSYEQYF. For the CDR3, the DNA is TGCGCCAGCAGCCTAGATAAGGACAGGAGCTACGAGCAGTACTTC.

The chain employs TRBV7-9 and TRBJ1-6, with a possible D match to TRBD1 (6 bases). CDR1 and CDR2 (germline): SEHNR, FQNEAQ (reference sequence). This CDR3 is built from 15 residues. V lost 1 base and J lost 5, with 9 bases in between. The CDR3 coding sequence is TGTGCCAGCAGCTTAGGGACAGTAAATAATTCACCCCTCCACTTT. Translating gives CASSLGTVNNSPLHF.

V gene TRBV6-5 combines with J gene TRBJ1-2; perhaps TRBD1 as D (5 bases). V lost 2 bases and J 3 bases, leaving 7 bases between the germline ends. The CDR3 has 13 residues. The V gene's germline CDR1 is MNHEY and CDR2 SVGAGI. CDR3 in amino acids: CASSYGRDYGYTF. The CDR3 bases are TGTGCCAGCAGTTACGGCAGGGACTATGGCTACACCTTC.

CDR3 protein: CASSTSRTGRSANEKLFF. CDR3 bases: TGTGCCAGCAGTACGAGTCGGACAGGCCGGTCAGCTAATGAAAAACTGTTTTTT. The chain carries TRBV27 and TRBJ1-4; 7 nucleotides align to TRBD1. Looked up from germline, CDR1 is MNHEY and CDR2 is SMNVEV (reference sequence). V was clipped by 5 bases and J by 3 bases; unmatched bases: 15. This CDR3 has 18 amino acids.

The chain uses TRBV4-1 and TRBJ1-1; TRBD1 matches 9 bases. Per germline, CDR1 MGHRA and CDR2 YSYEKL. The V gene end was trimmed by 3 bases and the J gene end by 1 base; junction bases not matched to a gene: 18. CDR3 size: 20 residues. CDR3 coding DNA: TGCGCCAGCAGCCAGCGGACGTTAGGGACAGGGAGGGCGTCGAACACTGAAGCTTTCTTT. It encodes CASSQRTLGTGRASNTEAFF.

This chain joins TRBV7-2 and TRBJ2-1; D tentatively fits TRBD1 or TRBD2 (5 bases each). The V end lost 5 bases, the J end lost 4 bases, and 15 bases lay between the germline ends. Germline V lookup: CDR1 SGHTA, CDR2 FQGNSA. The CDR3 is 15 residues long. The CDR3 protein is CASSPVGPGYNEQFF. The DNA of the CDR3 is TGTGCCAGCAGCCCAGTGGGACCTGGGTACAATGAGCAGTTCTTC.

CDR3 DNA sequence: TGTGCCAACCTGGGGGGGGAGCAGTACTTC. Amino acid sequence: CANLGGEQYF. This chain connects TRBV6-5 to TRBJ2-7; 7 bases fit TRBD2. Germline V gene lookup returns CDR1 MNHEY and CDR2 SVGAGI. J lost 7 bases, V lost 10 bases, and 4 bases had no gene match. This CDR3 spans 10 amino acids.

The chain combines TRBV18 with TRBJ2-7; D is undetermined. Trimming shortened V by 3 bases and J by 4 bases, and 22 bases separated the two germline ends. The length of the CDR3 is 17 residues. Germline CDR1 reads KGHSH; CDR2 reads LQKENI. Here the CDR3 DNA reads TGTGCCAGCTCACCGATTCGACCCAGAACTCAGTCTTACGAGCAGTACTTC. Translation: CASSPIRPRTQSYEQYF.

This chain connects TRBV7-2 to TRBJ1-1; a weak D match, TRBD1 (6 bases). The germline V and J ends were trimmed by 3 bases and 4 bases, with 15 bases remaining between them. The V gene's germline CDR1 is SGHTA and CDR2 FQGNSA. The CDR3 totals 15 residues. The CDR3 DNA sequence: TGTGCCAGCAGCTTCGGGGGGGCGCTGGGCACTGAAGCTTTCTTT. Its translation is CASSFGGALGTEAFF.

The J gene is TRBJ1-2, the V gene TRBV13; D is perhaps TRBD1 (6 bases). This CDR3 has 14 residues. From germline, CDR1 is PRHDT and CDR2 FYEKMQ (reference sequence). Trimming took 1 base from V and 4 from J, leaving 10 bases between them. The CDR3: CASSLDRVGYGYTF. CDR3 bases: TGTGCCAGCAGCTTAGACAGGGTTGGCTATGGCTACACCTTC.

The chain is built from TRBV4-1 and TRBJ1-5, with D perhaps matching TRBD1 (6 bases). This CDR3 spans 18 amino acids. The V end lost 0 bases, the J end lost 9 bases, and 24 bases lay between the germline ends. Germline V gene data show CDR1 as MGHRA and CDR2 as YSYEKL. CDR3 region: CASSQDPVTGSSVTPQHF. In nucleotides, the CDR3 is TGCGCCAGCAGCCAAGACCCTGTGACAGGCTCTTCAGTAACGCCCCAGCATTTT.

This chain joins TRBV19 and TRBJ1-1; a weak D match, TRBD1 (6 bases). Trimming left V 8 bases short and J 1 base short, with 14 bases between. The CDR3 contains 14 residues. Per the germline V gene, CDR1 is LNHDA and CDR2 is SQIVND (reference sequence). CDR3 nucleotides: TGTGCCAGTTCCACAGGGAGGGGGAACACTGAAGCTTTCTTT. Protein sequence: CASSTGRGNTEAFF.

The V gene is TRBV2, the J gene TRBJ2-3; the D gene is possibly TRBD2 (5 bases). V gave up 7 bases and J gave up 3 bases, with 11 bases separating them. The CDR3 is 13 residues long. Germline V CDR1 and CDR2: SNHLY, FYNNEI. CDR3 sequence (DNA): TGTGCCAGCAAACGGGGTGTAACAGATACGCAGTATTTT. This encodes CASKRGVTDTQYF.

The chain joins TRBV2 to TRBJ1-1; D is ambiguous. The V and J ends lost 4 bases and 3 bases respectively, with 9 bases between them. Per the germline V gene, CDR1 is SNHLY and CDR2 is FYNNEI. The CDR3 is 13 amino acids. CDR3 amino acids: CASSVQHYTEAFF. The CDR3 bases are TGTGCCAGCAGTGTTCAGCACTACACTGAAGCTTTCTTT.

This chain joins TRBV30 and TRBJ2-3; D remains ambiguous. The germline V gene has CDR1 GTSNPN and CDR2 SVGIG (reference sequence). V gave up 1 base and J gave up 2 bases, with 10 bases separating them. The CDR3 spans 14 residues. CDR3 sequence: CAWSESRYTDTQYF. The CDR3, as DNA: TGTGCCTGGAGTGAAAGCAGATACACAGATACGCAGTATTTT.

The chain carries TRBV9 and TRBJ2-1; possibly TRBD2 for D (5 bases). The germline V gene encodes CDR1 SGDLS and CDR2 YYNGEE. The ends were cut back, 4 bases at V and 2 bases at J, with 16 bases in the middle. This CDR3 is built from 16 residues. This CDR3 reads CASSPTPTGTYNEQFF. DNA of the CDR3: TGTGCCAGCAGCCCTACCCCAACCGGGACCTACAATGAGCAGTTCTTC.

This chain joins TRBV9 and TRBJ1-3; no reliable D call. Germline lookup yields CDR1 SGDLS and CDR2 YYNGEE. The CDR3 covers 11 residues. Deletions cut 7 bases from V and 4 bases from J, with 6 bases between. The CDR3 region is CASGGGNTIYF. CDR3 nucleotides: TGTGCCAGCGGTGGCGGAAACACCATATATTTT.

The chain has TRBV5-4 and TRBJ2-5; 7 nucleotides match TRBD2. The CDR3 is 13 residues long. CDR1 is SGHNT, CDR2 YYREEE, per germline (reference sequence). Unmatched junction bases numbered 7, after V lost 6 bases and J lost 5 bases. CDR3 protein: CASTTPGGETQYF. CDR3 in DNA: TGTGCCAGCACCACGCCCGGGGGGGAGACCCAGTACTTC. The full variable domain, its missing parts supplied by reference TRBV5-4 and TRBJ2-5, is ETGVTQSPTHLIKTRGQQVTLRCSSQSGHNTVSWYQQALGQGPQFIFQYYREEENGRGNFPPRFSGLQFPNYSSELNVNALELDDSALYLCASTTPGGETQYFGPGTRLLVL.